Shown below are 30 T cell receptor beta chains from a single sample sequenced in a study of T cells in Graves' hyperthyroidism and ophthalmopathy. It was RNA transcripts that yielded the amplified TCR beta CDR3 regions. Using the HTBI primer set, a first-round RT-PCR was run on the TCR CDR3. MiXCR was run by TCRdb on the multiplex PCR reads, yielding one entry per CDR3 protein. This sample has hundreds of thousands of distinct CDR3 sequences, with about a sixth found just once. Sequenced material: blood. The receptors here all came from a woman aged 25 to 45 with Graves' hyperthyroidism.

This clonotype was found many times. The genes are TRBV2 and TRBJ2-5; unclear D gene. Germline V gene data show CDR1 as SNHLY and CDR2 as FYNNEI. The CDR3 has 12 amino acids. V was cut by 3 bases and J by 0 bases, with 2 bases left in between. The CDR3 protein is CASSDYQETQYF. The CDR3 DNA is TGTGCCAGCAGTGACTACCAAGAGACCCAGTACTTC.

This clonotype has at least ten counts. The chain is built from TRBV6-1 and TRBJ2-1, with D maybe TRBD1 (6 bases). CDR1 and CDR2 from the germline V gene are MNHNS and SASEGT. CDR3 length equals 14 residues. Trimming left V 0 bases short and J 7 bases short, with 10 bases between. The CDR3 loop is CASSEAGQGNEQFF. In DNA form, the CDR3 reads TGTGCCAGCAGTGAAGCCGGGCAGGGGAATGAGCAGTTCTTC.

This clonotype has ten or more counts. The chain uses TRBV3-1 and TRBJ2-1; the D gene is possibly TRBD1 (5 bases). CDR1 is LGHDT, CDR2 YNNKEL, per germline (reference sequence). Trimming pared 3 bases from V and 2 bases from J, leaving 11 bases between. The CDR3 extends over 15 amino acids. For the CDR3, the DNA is TGTGCCAGCAGCCATCCCCAGGGCCCCTACAATGAGCAGTTCTTC. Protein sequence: CASSHPQGPYNEQFF.

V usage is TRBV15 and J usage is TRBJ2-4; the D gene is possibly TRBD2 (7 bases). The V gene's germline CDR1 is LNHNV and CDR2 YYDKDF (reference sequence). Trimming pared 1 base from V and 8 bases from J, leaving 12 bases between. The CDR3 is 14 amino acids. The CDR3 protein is CATSRGGEGDIQYF. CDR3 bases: TGTGCCACCAGCAGAGGGGGGGAGGGGGACATTCAGTACTTC.

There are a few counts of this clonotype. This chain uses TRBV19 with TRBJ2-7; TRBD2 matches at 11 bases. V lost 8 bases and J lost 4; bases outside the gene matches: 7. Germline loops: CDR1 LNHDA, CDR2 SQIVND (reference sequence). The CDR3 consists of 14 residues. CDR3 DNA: TGTGCCAGTGGGGTAGCGGGAGGGCCGTACGAGCAGTACTTC. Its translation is CASGVAGGPYEQYF. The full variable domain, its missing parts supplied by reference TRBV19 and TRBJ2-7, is DGGITQSPKYLFRKEGQNVTLSCEQNLNHDAMYWYRQDPGQGLRLIYYSQIVNDFQKGDIAEGYSVSREKKESFPLTVTSAQKNPTAFYLCASGVAGGPYEQYFGPGTRLTVT.

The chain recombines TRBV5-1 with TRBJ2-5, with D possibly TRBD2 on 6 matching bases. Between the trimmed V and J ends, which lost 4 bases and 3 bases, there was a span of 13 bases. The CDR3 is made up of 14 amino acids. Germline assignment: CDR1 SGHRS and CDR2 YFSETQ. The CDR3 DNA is TGCGCCAGCAGCCCGACTAGAACAAAAGAGACCCAGTACTTC. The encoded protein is CASSPTRTKETQYF.

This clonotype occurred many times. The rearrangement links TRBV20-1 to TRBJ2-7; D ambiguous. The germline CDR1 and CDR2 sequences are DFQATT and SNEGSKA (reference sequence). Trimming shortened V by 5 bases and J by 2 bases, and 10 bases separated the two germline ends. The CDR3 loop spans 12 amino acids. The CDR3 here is CSAHKDPYEQYF. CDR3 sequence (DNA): TGCAGTGCTCATAAGGATCCCTACGAGCAGTACTTC.

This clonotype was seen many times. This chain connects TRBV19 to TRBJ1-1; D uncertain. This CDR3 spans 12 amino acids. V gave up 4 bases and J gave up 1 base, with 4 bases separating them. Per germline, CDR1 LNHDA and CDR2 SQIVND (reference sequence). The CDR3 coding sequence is TGTGCCAGTAGTACGCGGAACACTGAAGCTTTCTTT. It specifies CASSTRNTEAFF. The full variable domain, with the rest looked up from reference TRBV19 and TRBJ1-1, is DGGITQSPKYLFRKEGQNVTLSCEQNLNHDAMYWYRQDPGQGLRLIYYSQIVNDFQKGDIAEGYSVSREKKESFPLTVTSAQKNPTAFYLCASSTRNTEAFFGQGTRLTVV.

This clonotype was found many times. The CDR3 spells CASILSGSWGEQFF. The CDR3 DNA is TGTGCCAGCATACTCAGCGGGAGTTGGGGTGAGCAGTTCTTC. This chain joins TRBV27 and TRBJ2-1, with 8 positions matching TRBD2. Germline V gene sequence: CDR1 MNHEY, CDR2 SMNVEV (reference sequence). The trim removed 7 bases at V and 9 bases at J, leaving 11 bases unmatched. The CDR3 is made up of 14 amino acids.

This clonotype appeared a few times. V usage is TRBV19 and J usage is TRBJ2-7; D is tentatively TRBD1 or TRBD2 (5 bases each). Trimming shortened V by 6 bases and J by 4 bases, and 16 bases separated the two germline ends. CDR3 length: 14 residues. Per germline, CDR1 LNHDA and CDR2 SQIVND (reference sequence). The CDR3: CASSIGAEYYEQYF. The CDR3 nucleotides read TGTGCCAGTAGCATCGGGGCAGAGTATTACGAGCAGTACTTC. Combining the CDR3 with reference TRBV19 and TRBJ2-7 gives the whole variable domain DGGITQSPKYLFRKEGQNVTLSCEQNLNHDAMYWYRQDPGQGLRLIYYSQIVNDFQKGDIAEGYSVSREKKESFPLTVTSAQKNPTAFYLCASSIGAEYYEQYFGPGTRLTVT.

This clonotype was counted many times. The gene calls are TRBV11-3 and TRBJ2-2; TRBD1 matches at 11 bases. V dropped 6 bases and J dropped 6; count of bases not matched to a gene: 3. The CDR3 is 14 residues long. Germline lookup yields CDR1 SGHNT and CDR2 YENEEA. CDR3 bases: TGTGCCAGCAGAGGACAGGGGGCGGCCGGGGAGCTGTTTTTT. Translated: CASRGQGAAGELFF. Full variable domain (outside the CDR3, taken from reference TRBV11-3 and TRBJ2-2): EAGVVQSPRYKIIEKKQPVAFWCNPISGHNTLYWYLQNLGQGPELLIRYENEEAVDDSQLPKDRFSAERLKGVDSTLKIQPAELGDSAVYLCASRGQGAAGELFFGEGSRLTVL.

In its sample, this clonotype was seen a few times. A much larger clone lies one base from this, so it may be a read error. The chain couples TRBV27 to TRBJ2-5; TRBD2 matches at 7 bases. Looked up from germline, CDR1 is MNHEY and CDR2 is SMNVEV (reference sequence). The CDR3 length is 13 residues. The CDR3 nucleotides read TGTGCCAGCAGAGCTAGCGGCCAAGAGACCCAGCACTTC. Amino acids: CASRASGQETQHF.

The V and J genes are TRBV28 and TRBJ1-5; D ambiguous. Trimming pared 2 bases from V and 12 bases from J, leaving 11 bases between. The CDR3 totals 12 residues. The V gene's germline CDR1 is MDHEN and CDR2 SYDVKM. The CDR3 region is CASSLDFRGQHF. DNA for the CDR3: TGTGCCAGCAGTTTAGATTTCCGGGGCCAGCATTTT.

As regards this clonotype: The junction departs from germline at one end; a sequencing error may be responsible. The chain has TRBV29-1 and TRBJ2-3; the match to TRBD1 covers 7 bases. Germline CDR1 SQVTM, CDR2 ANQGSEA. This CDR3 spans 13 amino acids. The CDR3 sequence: CSDWDSHTDTQCF. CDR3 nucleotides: TGCAGCGACTGGGACAGCCACACAGATACGCAGTGTTTT.

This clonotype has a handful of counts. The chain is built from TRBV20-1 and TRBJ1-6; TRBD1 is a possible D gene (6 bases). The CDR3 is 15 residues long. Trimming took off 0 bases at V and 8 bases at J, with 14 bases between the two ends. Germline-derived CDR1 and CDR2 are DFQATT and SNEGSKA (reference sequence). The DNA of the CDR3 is TGCAGTGCTAGAGATCTGCGGGGGCCGGATTCACCCCTCCACTTT. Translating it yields CSARDLRGPDSPLHF.

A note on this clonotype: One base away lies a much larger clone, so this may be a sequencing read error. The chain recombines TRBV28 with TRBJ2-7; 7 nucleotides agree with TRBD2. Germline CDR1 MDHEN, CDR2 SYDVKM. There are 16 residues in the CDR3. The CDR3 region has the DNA TGTGCCGGCAGTTCCTACGGGGGGAGAGCCCCCTACGAGCAGTACTTC. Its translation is CAGSSYGGRAPYEQYF.

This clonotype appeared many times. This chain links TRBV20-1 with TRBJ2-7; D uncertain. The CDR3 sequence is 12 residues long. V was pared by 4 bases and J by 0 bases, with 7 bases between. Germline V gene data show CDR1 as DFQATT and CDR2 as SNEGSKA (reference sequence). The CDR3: CSAIMGSYEQYF. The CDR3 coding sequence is TGCAGTGCTATTATGGGCTCCTACGAGCAGTACTTC.

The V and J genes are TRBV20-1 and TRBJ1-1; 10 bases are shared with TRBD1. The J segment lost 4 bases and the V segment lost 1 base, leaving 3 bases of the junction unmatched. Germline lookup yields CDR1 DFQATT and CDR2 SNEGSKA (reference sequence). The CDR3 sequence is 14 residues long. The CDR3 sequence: CSARGTGGATEAFF. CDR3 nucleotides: TGCAGTGCTAGAGGGACAGGGGGAGCCACTGAAGCTTTCTTT.

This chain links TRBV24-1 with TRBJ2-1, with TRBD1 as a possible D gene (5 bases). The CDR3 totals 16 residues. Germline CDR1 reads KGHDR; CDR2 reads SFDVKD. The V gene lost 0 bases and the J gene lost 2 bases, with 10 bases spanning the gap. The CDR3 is CATSDLTGDTYNEQFF. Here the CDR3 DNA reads TGTGCCACCAGTGATTTGACAGGCGACACCTACAATGAGCAGTTCTTC.

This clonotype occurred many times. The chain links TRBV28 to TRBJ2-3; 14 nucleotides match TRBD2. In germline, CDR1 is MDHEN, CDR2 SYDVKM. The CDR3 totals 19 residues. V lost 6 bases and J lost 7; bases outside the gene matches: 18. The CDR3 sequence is CASSGLFEGLAGEGNTQYF. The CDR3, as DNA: TGTGCCAGCAGCGGCCTTTTCGAGGGACTAGCGGGAGAGGGAAATACGCAGTATTTT.

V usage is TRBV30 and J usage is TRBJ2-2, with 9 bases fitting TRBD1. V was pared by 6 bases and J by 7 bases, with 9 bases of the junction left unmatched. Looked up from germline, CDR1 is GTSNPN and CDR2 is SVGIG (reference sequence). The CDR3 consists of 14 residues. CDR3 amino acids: CACTGTGKIGELFF. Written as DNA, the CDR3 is TGTGCCTGTACCGGGACAGGGAAGATCGGGGAGCTGTTTTTT.

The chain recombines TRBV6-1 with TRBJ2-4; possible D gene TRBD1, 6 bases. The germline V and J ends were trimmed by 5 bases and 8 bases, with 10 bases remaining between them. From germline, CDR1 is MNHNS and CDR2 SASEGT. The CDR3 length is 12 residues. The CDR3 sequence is CASSRRGDIQYF. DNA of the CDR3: TGTGCCAGCAGTCGCAGGGGTGACATTCAGTACTTC.

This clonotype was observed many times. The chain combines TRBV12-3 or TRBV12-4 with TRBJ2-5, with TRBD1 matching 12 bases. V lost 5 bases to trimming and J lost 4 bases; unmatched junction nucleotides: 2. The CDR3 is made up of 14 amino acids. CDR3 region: CASSGTGGGETQYF. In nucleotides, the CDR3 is TGTGCCAGCAGTGGGACAGGGGGCGGAGAGACCCAGTACTTC.

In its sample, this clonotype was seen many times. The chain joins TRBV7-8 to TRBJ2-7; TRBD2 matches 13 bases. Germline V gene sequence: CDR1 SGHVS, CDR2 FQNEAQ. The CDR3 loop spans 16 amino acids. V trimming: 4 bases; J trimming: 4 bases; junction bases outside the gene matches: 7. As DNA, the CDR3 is TGTGCCAGCAGCTCAAGGACTAGCGGGAGATTTTACGAGCAGTACTTC. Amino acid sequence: CASSSRTSGRFYEQYF.

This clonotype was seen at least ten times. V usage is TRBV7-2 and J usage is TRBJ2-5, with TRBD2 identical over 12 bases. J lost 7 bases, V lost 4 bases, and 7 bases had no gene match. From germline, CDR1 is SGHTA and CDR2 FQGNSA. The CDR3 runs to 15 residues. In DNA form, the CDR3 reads TGTGCCAGCAGCTCCCTACTAGCGGGAGGTGGGACCCAGTACTTC. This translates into CASSSLLAGGGTQYF. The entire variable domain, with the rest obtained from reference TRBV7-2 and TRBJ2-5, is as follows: GAGVSQSPSNKVTEKGKDVELRCDPISGHTALYWYRQSLGQGLEFLIYFQGNSAPDKSGLPSDRFSAERTGGSVSTLTIQRTQQEDSAVYLCASSSLLAGGGTQYFGPGTRLLVL.

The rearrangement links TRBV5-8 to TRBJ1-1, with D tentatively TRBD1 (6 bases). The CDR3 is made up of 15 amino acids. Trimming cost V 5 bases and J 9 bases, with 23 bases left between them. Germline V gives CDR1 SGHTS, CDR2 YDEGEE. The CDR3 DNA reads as TGTGCCAGCAGGAACGCCGGGACATCAATCGCTAAAGCTTTCTTT. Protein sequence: CASRNAGTSIAKAFF.

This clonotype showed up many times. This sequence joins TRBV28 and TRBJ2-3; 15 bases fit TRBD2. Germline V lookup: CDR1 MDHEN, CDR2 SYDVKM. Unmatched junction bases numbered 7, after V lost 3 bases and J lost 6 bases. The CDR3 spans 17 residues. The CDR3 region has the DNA TGTGCCAGCAGTTTTGGACTAGCGGGAGGGCCGGGTGATACGCAGTATTTT. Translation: CASSFGLAGGPGDTQYF.

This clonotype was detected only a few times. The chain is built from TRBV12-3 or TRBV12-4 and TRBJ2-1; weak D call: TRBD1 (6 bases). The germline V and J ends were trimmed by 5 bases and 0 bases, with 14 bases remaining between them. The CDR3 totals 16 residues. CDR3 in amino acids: CASSLPQGSSYNEQFF. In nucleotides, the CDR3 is TGTGCCAGCAGTCTCCCACAGGGAAGCTCCTACAATGAGCAGTTCTTC.

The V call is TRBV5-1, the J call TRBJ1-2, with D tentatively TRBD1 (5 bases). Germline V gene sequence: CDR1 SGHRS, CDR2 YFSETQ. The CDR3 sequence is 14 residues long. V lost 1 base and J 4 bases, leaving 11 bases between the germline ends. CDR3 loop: CASSLSDSRYGYTF. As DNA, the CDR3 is TGCGCCAGCAGCTTGAGTGACAGTCGCTATGGCTACACCTTC.

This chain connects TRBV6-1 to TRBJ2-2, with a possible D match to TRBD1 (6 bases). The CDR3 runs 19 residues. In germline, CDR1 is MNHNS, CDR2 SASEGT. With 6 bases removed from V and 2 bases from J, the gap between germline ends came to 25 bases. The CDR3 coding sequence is TGTGCCAGCAGCCTAACCCTCGGGACAAGGCGACTTAACACCGGGGAGCTGTTTTTT. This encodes CASSLTLGTRRLNTGELFF.